This entry describes one T cell receptor beta chain. This specimen belongs to a study of OX40 agonist ivuxolimab in advanced cancers. Study-wide background: Ivuxolimab, an antibody acting as an agonist of OX40 (CD134), was used to treat patients. Intravenous ivuxolimab at 0.01 to 10 mg/kg was given to patients every 2 weeks.

V lost 5 bases and J lost 4, with 14 bases in between. The germline V gene encodes CDR1 MDHEN and CDR2 SYDVKM. This CDR3 has 14 amino acids. Some clones are missing from TCRdb's copy, which holds only in-frame ones; the method was immunoSEQ multiplex PCR. Seen here are 65,000 to 95,000 clones, 80% to 90% observed once, and the top ten hold 0.76%. The receptor was derived from an adult with an advanced solid tumor such as melanoma, head and neck, liver or kidney cancer. The specimen comprised CD4+ or CD8+ T cells sorted from blood, sampled in a trial of the OX40 agonist ivuxolimab. V and J are TRBV28 and TRBJ2-5; D gene ambiguous. CDR3 amino acids: CASSIGYSGETQYF. The CDR3 DNA follows: TGTGCCAGCAGTATCGGGTATTCAGGAGAGACCCAGTACTTC. The full variable domain, in which reference TRBV28 and TRBJ2-5 provide the parts outside the CDR3, is DVKVTQSSRYLVKRTGEKVFLECVQDMDHENMFWYRQDPGLGLRLIYFSYDVKMKEKGDIPEGYSVSREKKERFSLILESASTNQTSMYLCASSIGYSGETQYFGPGTRLLVL.